The sequence of this TCR beta chain was determined in a study of beta chain features in type 1 diabetes. Findings of the study overall: For Type 1 diabetes patients, all four CD4+ subsets carried TCRB CDR3s that were moderately but significantly shorter.

The length of the CDR3 is 13 residues. V was pared by 0 bases and J by 6 bases, with 2 bases of the junction left unmatched. Germline assignment: CDR1 GTSNPN and CDR2 SVGIG (reference sequence). On this clone: Its antigen is still unknown.

What was sequenced were expressed TCRB transcripts, since all of the isolated RNA had been reverse transcribed. Assay used: immunoSEQ multiplex PCR; TCRdb lists only in-frame clones, some missing. The sample yields 300,000 to 350,000 clones, about 13% seen once. The chain joins TRBV30 to TRBJ1-2; TRBD1 agrees at 9 bases. This TCR was sampled from a woman aged 18-35 years with type 1 diabetes. Sequences were obtained from naive CD4+ T cells from blood. This chain's CDR3 is CAWSVGTGHGYTF. In DNA, the CDR3 is TGTGCCTGGAGTGTAGGGACAGGGCATGGCTACACCTTC.